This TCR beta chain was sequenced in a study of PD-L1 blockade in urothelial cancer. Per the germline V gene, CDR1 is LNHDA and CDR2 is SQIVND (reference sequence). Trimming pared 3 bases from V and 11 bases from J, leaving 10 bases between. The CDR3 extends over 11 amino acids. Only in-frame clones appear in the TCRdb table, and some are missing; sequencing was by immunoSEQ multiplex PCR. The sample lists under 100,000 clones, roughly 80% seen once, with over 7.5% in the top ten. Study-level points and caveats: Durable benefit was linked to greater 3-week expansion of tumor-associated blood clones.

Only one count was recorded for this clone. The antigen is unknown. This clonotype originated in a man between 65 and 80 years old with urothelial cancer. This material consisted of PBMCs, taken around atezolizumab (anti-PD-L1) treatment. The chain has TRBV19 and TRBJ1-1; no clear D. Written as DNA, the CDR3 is TGTGCCAGTAGTATGAGTTCCCGGGCTTTCTTT. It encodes CASSMSSRAFF.